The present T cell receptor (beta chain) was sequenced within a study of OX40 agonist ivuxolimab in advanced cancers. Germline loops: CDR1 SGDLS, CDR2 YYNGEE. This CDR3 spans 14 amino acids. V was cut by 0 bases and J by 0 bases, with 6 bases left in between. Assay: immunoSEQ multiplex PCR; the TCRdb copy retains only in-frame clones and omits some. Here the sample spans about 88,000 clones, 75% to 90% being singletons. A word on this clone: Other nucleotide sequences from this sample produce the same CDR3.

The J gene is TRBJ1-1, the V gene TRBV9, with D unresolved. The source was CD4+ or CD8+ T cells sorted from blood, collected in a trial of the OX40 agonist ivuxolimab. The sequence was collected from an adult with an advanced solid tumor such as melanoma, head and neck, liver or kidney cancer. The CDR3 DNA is TGTGCCAGCAGCGTAGGGCAGATGAACACTGAAGCTTTCTTT. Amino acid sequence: CASSVGQMNTEAFF.